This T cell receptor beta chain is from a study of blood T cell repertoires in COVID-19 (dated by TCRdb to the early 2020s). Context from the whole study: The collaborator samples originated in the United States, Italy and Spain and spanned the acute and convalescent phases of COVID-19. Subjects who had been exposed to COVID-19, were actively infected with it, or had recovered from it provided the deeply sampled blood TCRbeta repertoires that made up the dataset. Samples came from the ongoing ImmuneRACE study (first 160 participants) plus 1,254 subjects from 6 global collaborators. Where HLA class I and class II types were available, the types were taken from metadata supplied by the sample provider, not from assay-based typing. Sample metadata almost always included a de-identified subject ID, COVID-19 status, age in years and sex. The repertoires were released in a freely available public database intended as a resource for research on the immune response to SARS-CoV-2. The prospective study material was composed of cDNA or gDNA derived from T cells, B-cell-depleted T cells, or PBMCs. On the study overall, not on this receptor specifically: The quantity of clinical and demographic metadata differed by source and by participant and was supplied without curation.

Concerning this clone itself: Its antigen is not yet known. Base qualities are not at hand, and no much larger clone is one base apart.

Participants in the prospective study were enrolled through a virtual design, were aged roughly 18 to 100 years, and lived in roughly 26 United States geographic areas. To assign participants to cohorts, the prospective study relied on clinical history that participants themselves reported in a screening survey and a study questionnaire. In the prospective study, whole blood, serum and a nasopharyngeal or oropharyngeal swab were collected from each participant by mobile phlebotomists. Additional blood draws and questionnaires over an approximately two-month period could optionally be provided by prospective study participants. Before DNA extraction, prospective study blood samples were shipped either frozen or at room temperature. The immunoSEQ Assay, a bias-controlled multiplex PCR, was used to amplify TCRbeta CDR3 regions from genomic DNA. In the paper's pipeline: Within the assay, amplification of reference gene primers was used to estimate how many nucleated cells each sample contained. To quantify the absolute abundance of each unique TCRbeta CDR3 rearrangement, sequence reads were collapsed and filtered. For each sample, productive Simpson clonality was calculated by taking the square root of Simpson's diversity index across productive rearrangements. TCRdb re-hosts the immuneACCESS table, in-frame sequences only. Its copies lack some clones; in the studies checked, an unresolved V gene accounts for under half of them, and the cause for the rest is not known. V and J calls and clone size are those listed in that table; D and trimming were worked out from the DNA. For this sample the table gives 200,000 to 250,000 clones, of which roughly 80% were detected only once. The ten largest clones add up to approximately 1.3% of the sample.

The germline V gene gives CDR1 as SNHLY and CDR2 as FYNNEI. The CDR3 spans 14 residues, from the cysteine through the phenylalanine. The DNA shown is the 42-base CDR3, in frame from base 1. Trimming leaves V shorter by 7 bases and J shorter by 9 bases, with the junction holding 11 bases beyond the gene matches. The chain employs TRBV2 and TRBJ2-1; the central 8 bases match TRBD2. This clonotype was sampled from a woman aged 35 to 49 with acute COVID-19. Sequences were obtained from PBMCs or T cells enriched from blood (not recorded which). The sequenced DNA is TGTGCCAGCACCGACGGACTAGCTTTTAGTGAGCAGTTCTTC. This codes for CASTDGLAFSEQFF. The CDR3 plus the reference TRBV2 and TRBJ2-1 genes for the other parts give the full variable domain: EPEVTQTPSHQVTQMGQEVILRCVPISNHLYFYWYRQILGQKVEFLVSFYNNEISEKSEIFDDQFSVERPDGSNFTLKIRSTKLEDSAMYFCASTDGLAFSEQFFGPGTRLTVL.